This T cell receptor (beta chain) was found in a study of T cell responses to AZD1222 COVID-19 vaccine. The wider study: Pooled in the analysis were second doses at about 4 or about 12 weeks. Study-wide points: Reportedly, nearly half the spike-specific TCRs target unmutated variant regions. In a largely white British group with more females than males, clonal diversity was possibly underestimated. Repertoires were obtained solely post-peak T cell response.

CDR3 length: 15 residues. The repertoire was sequenced with immunoSEQ multiplex PCR; TCRdb's copy has only in-frame clones and lacks some. The repertoire holds about 120,000 clones, with about nine tenths as singletons. Comment on this clone: Its antigen is unknown.

This sequence was found in an adult in good health. V gene TRBV21-1 combines with J gene TRBJ1-1. TRBV21-1 is given as a pseudogene. This specimen consisted of peripheral blood, obtained on day 0 of AZD1222 vaccination. In DNA, the CDR3 is TGTGGAATGCCCCTTATTGGCGGTCAGAACACTGAAGCTTTCTTT. This encodes CGMPLIGGQNTEAFF.